The source of this T cell receptor beta chain is a study of OX40 agonist ivuxolimab in advanced cancers. Clones were read by immunoSEQ multiplex PCR, and TCRdb kept only the in-frame ones, dropping some. The sample consists of 57,000 or so clones, roughly 90% of them appearing once. Autoimmune disease history or systemic immunosuppression disqualified patients. CDR3 length: 15 amino acids. V was pared by 4 bases and J by 6 bases, with 17 bases between. Germline-derived CDR1 and CDR2 are SGHNT and YYREEE (reference sequence). The chain combines TRBV5-4 with TRBJ1-5; D remains ambiguous. This sequence was found in an adult with an advanced solid tumor such as melanoma, head and neck, liver or kidney cancer. The source was CD4+ or CD8+ T cells sorted from blood, collected in a trial of the OX40 agonist ivuxolimab. CDR3 nucleotide sequence: TGTGCCAGCAGCCCAGGAGGAGGGTTGGTTCAGCCCCAGCATTTT. Protein sequence: CASSPGGGLVQPQHF.